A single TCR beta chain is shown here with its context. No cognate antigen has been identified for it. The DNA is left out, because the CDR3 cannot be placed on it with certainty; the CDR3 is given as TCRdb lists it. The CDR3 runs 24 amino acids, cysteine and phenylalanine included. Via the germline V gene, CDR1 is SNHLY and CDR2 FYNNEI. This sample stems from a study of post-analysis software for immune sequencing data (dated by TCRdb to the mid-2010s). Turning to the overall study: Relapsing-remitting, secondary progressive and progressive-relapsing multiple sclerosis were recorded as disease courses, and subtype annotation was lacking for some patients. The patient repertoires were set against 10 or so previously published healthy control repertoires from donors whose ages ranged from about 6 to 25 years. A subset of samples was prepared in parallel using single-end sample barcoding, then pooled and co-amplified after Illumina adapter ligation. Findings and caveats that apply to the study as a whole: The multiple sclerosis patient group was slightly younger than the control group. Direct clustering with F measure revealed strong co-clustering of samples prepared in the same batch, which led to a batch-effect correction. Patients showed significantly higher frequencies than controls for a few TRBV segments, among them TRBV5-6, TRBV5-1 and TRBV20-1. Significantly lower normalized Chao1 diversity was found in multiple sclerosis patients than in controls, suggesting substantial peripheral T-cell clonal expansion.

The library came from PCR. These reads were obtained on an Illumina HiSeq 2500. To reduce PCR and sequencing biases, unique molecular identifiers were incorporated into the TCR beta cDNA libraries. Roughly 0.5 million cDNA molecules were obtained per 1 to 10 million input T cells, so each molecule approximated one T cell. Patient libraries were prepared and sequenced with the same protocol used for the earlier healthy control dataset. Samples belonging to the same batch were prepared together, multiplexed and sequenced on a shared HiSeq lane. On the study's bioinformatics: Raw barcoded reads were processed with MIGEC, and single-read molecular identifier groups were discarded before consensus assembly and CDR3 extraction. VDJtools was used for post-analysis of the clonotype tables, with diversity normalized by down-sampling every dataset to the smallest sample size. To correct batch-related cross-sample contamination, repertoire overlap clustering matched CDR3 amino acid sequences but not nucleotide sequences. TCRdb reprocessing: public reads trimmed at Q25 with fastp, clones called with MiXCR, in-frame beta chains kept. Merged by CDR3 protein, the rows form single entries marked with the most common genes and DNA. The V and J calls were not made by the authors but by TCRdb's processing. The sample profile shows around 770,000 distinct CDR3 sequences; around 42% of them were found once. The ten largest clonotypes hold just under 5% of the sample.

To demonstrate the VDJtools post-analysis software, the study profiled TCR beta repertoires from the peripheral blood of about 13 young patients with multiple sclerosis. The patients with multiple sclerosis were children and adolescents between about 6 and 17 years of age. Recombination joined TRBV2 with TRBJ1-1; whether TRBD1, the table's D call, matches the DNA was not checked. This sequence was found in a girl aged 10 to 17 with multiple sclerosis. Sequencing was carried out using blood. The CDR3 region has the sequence CASSDPERELNNEQFFGPGTEAFF.